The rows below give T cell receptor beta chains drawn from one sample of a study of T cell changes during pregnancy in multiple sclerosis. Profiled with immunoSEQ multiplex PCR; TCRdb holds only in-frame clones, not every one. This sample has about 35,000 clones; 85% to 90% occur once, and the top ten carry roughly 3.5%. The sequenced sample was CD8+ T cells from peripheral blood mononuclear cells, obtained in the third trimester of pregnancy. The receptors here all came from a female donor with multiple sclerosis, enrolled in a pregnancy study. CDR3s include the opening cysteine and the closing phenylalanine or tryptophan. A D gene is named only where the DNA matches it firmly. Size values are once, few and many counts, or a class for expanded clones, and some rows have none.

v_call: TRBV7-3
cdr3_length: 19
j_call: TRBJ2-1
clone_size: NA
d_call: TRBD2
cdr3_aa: CASSLASGGAVGAYNEQFF
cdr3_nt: TGTGCCAGCAGCTTAGCTAGCGGGGGGGCCGTCGGTGCATACAATGAGCAGTTCTTC

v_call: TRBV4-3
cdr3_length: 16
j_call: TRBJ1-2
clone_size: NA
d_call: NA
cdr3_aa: CASSPASQGNLYGYTF
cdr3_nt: TGCGCCAGCAGCCCCGCGTCGCAGGGTAATTTATATGGCTACACCTTC

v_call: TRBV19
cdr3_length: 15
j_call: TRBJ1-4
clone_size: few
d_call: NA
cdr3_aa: CASSSRRRSNEKLFF
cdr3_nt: TGTGCCAGTAGTTCCCGACGGCGGTCGAATGAAAAACTGTTTTTT

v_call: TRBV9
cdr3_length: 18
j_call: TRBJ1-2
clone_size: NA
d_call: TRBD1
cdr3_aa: CASSVAATRDRGDYGYTF
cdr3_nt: TGTGCCAGCAGCGTAGCGGCGACTCGGGACAGGGGGGACTATGGCTACACCTTC

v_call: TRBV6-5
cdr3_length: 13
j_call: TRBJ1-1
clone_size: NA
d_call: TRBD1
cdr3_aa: CASSYAGGGEAFF
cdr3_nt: TGTGCCAGCAGTTACGCAGGGGGAGGTGAAGCTTTCTTT

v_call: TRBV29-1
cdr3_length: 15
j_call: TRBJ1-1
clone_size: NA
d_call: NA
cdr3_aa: CSVGGTGTMNTEAFF
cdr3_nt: TGCAGCGTTGGCGGTACCGGGACAATGAACACTGAAGCTTTCTTT

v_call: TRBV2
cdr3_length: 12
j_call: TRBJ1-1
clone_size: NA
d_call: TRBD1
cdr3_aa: CASRTGGEAAFF
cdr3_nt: TGTGCCAGCAGAACAGGGGGCGAGGCGGCTTTCTTT

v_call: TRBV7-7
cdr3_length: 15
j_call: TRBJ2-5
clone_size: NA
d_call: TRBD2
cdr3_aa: CASSKRLALQETQYF
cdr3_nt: TGTGCTAGCAGCAAAAGACTAGCGCTTCAAGAGACCCAGTACTTC

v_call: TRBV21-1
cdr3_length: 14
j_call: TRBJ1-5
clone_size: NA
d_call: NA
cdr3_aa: CASSKEPGFQPQHF
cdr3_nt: TGTGCCAGCAGCAAAGAACCGGGGTTTCAGCCCCAGCATTTT

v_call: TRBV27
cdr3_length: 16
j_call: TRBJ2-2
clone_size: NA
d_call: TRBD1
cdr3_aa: CASSWADRGNTGELFF
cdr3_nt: TGTGCCAGCAGTTGGGCTGACAGGGGGAACACCGGGGAGCTGTTTTTT

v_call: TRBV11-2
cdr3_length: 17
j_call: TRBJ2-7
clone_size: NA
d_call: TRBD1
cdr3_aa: CASSLGSGTGVMNEQYF
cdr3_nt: TGTGCCAGCAGCTTAGGATCGGGAACAGGGGTAATGAACGAGCAGTACTTC

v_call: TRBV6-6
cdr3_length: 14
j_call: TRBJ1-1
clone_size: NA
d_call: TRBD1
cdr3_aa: CASSYGQGATEAFF
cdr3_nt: TGTGCCAGCAGTTACGGCCAGGGGGCCACTGAAGCTTTCTTT

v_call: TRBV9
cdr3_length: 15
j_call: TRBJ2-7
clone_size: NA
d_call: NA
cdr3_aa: CASSVGPQAHYEQYF
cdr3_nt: TGTGCCAGCAGCGTAGGCCCCCAGGCCCACTACGAGCAGTACTTC

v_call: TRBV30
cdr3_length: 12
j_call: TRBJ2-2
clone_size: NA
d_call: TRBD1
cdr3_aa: CAWQGDTGELFF
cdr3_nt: TGTGCCTGGCAGGGGGACACCGGGGAGCTGTTTTTT

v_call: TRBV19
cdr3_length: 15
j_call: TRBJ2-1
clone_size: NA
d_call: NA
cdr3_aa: CASSMGGGAGNEQFF
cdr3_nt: TGTGCCAGTAGTATGGGGGGGGGCGCGGGCAATGAGCAGTTCTTC

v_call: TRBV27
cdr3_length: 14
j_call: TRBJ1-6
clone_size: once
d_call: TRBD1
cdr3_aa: CASTRQGLNSPLHF
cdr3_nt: TGTGCCAGCACACGACAGGGGCTTAATTCACCCCTCCACTTT

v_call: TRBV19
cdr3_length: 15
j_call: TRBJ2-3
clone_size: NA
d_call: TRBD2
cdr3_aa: CASSYLAGAGGTQYF
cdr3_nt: TGTGCCAGTAGTTATCTAGCGGGGGCCGGGGGTACGCAGTATTTT

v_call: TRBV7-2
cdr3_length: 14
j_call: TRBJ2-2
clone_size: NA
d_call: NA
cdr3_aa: CASSPGLLTGELFF
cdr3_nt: TGTGCCAGCAGCCCGGGACTCCTCACCGGGGAGCTGTTTTTT

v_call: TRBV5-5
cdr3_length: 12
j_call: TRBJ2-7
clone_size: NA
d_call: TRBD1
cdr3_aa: CASSWTGEEQYF
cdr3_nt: TGTGCCAGCAGCTGGACAGGAGAGGAGCAGTACTTC

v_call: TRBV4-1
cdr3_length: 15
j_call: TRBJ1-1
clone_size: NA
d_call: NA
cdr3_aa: CASSQSELLNTEAFF
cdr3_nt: TGCGCCAGCAGCCAATCGGAGCTGTTGAACACTGAAGCTTTCTTT

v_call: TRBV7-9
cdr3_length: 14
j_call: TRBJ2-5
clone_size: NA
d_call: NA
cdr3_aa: CASSQAGPQETQYF
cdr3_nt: TGTGCCAGCAGCCAGGCGGGGCCGCAAGAGACCCAGTACTTC

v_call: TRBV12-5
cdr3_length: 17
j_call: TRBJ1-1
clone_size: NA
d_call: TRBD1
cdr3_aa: CASGLVQGGWGNTEAFF
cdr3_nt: TGTGCTAGTGGTTTGGTACAGGGGGGTTGGGGGAACACTGAAGCTTTCTTT

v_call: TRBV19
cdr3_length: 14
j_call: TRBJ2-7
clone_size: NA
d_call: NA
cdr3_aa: CASSIPGDSYEQYF
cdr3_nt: TGTGCCAGTAGTATCCCAGGGGACTCCTACGAGCAGTACTTC

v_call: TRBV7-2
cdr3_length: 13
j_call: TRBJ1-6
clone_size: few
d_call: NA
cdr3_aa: CASSLGGGSPLHF
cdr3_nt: TGTGCCAGCAGCTTAGGAGGGGGTTCACCCCTCCACTTT

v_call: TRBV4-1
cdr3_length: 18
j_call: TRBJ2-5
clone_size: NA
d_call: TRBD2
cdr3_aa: CASSQGWSGGPQLETQYF
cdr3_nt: TGCGCCAGCAGCCAGGGTTGGAGCGGGGGGCCACAATTGGAGACCCAGTACTTC

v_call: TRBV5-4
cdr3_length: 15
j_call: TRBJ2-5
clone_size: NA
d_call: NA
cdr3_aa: CASSLSGLQGETQYF
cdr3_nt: TGTGCCAGCAGCTTGTCAGGCTTACAGGGTGAGACCCAGTACTTC

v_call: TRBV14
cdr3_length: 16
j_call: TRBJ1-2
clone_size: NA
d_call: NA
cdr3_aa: CASSQDFQGKNYGYTF
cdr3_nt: TGTGCCAGCAGCCAAGACTTTCAGGGGAAGAACTATGGCTACACCTTC

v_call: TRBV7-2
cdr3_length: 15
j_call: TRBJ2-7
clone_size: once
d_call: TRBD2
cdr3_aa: CASTLSGGSSYEQYF
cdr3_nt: TGTGCCAGCACCCTTAGCGGGGGCAGCTCCTACGAGCAGTACTTC

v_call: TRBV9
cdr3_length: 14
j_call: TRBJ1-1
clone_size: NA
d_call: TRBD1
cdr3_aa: CASSVTGGNTEAFF
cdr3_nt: TGTGCCAGCAGCGTAACAGGGGGGAACACTGAAGCTTTCTTT

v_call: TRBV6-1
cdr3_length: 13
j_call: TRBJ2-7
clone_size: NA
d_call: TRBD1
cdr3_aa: CASSATGDPEQYF
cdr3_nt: TGTGCCAGCAGTGCCACAGGGGACCCCGAGCAGTACTTC

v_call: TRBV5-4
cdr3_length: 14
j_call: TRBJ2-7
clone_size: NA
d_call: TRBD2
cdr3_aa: CASSLGGEGYEQYF
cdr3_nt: TGTGCCAGCAGCTTGGGTGGGGAGGGCTACGAGCAGTACTTC

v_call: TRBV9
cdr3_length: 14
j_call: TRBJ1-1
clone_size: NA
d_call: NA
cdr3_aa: CASSDGGGNTEAFF
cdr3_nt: TGTGCCAGCAGCGACGGGGGGGGAAACACTGAAGCTTTCTTT

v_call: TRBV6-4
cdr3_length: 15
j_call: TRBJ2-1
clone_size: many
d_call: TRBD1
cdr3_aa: CASSDSGTGYNEQFF
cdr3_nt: TGTGCCAGCAGTGACTCCGGGACAGGGTACAATGAGCAGTTCTTC

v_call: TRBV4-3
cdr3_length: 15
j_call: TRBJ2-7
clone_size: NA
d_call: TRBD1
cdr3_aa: CASSPGTGRRYEQYF
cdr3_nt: TGCGCCAGCAGCCCAGGGACAGGGAGGCGCTACGAGCAGTACTTC

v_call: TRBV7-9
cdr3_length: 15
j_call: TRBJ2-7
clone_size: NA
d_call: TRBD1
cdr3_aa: CASSHRDRGVNEQYF
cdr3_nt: TGTGCCAGCAGCCACCGGGACAGGGGGGTAAACGAGCAGTACTTC

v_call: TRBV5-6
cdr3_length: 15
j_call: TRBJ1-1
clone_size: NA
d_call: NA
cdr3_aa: CASSLDEGVNTEAFF
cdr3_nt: TGTGCCAGCAGCTTGGACGAAGGAGTGAACACTGAAGCTTTCTTT

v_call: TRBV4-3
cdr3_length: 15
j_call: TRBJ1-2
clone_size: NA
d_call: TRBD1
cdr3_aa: CASSQDWGQNYGYTF
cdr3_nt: TGCGCCAGCAGCCAAGATTGGGGACAGAACTATGGCTACACCTTC

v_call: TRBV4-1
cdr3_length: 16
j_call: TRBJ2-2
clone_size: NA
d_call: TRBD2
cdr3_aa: CASSPLGGGLTGELFF
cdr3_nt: TGCGCCAGCAGCCCCCTGGGCGGGGGGCTTACCGGGGAGCTGTTTTTT

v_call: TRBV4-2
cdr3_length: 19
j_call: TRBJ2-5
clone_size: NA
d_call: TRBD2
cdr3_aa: CASSAQGWSGGGAPETQYF
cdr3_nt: TGTGCCAGCAGCGCTCAGGGTTGGTCGGGCGGGGGGGCCCCGGAGACCCAGTACTTC

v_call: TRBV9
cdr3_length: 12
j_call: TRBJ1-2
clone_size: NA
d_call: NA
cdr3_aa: CASSVIGGGYTF
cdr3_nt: TGTGCCAGCAGCGTGATTGGGGGGGGCTACACCTTC

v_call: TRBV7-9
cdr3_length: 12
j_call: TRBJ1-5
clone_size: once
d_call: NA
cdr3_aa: CASSLRGQPQHF
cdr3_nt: TGTGCCAGCAGCTTACGAGGCCAGCCCCAGCATTTT

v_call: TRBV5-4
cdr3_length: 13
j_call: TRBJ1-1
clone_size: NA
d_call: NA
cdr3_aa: CASSLVQGRQAFF
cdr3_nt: TGTGCCAGCAGCTTGGTCCAGGGGCGACAAGCTTTCTTT

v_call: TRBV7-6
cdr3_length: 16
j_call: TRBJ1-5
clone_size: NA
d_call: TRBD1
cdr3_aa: CASSSDGGQGGQPQHF
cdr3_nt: TGTGCCAGCAGCTCCGACGGGGGACAGGGAGGTCAGCCCCAGCATTTT

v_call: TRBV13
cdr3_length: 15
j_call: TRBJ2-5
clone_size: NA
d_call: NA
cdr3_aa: CASSPQSGGAETQYF
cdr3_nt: TGTGCCAGCAGCCCCCAGAGTGGCGGGGCAGAGACCCAGTACTTC

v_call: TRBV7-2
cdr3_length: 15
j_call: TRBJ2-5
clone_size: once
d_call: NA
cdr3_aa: CASSQASEGEETQYF
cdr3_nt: TGTGCCAGCAGCCAAGCAAGTGAAGGGGAAGAGACCCAGTACTTC

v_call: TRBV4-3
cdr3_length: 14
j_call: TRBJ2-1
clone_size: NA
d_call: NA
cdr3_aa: CASSQDGEVNEQFF
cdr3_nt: TGCGCCAGCAGCCAAGATGGGGAGGTTAATGAGCAGTTCTTC